This T cell receptor beta chain was documented in a study of human T cells and chemical hapten exposure. Study-wide context: TCR yields differed between samples (mainly from small differences in pooled library volume).

The total RNA was obtained from whole blood that was not fractionated. This CDR3 is 14 amino acids long. This clonotype was recorded many times. The study's library attached unique molecular identifiers to single cDNA molecules. Via MiXCR, TCRdb re-called the 5' RACE reads, giving one row per CDR3 protein. The repertoire holds about 81,000 distinct CDR3 sequences, with under 10% as singletons. V usage is TRBV21-1 and J usage is TRBJ2-1. TRBV21-1 is a pseudogene locus. The TCR comes from a male donor in good health. CDR3 residues: CAGKRLGTGNEQFF. CDR3 bases: TGTGCCGGGAAGCGTCTGGGTACGGGGAATGAGCAGTTCTTC.